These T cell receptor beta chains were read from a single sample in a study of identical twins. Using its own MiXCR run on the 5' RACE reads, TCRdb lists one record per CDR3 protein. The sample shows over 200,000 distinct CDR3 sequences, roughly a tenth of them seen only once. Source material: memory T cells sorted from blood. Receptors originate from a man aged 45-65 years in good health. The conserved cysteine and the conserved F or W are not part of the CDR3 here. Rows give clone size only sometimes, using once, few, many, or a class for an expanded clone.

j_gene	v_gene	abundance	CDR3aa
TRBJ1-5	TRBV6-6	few	ASTLGARTAQH
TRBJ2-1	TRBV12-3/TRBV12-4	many	ASSLPPAGGF
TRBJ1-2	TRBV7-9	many	ASSSPRGRTYGYT
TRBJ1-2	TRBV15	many	ATSREYAGNYGYT
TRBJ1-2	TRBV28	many	ASSTLNYGYT
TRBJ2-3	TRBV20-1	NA	SASPGGTTFTDTQY
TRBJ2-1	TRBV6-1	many	ASNPGQAPWNEQF
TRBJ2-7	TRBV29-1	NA	SVEMGHSYEQY
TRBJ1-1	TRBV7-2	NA	ASSLETGIEAF
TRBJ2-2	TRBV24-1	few	ATWAGAGGELF
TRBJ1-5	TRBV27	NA	ASKPGQGRNQPQH
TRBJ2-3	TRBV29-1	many	SVRPLGPLTDTQY
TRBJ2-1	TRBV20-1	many	SARGLAGGHIEQF
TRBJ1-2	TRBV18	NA	ASSRGDGVYGYT
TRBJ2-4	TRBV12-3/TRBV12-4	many	ASSPAGTGRNIQY
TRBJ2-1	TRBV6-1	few	ASGLAGGRNEQF
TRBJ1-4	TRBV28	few	ASSLGGAEKLF
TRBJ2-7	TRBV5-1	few	ASSSSPGHPSYEQY
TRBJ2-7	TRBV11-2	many	ASRGTGGGYEQY
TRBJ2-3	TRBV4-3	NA	ASSQDARSATDTQY
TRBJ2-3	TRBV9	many	ASSVDGGSADTQY
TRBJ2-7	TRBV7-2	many	ASSLVPGPGSQQY
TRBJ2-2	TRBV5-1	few	ASSLPPGLALSNTGELF
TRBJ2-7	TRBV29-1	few	SVEMGQGWEQY
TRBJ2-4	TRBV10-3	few	AIRGQGQNIQY
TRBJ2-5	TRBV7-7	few	ASSSTESGGLQETQY
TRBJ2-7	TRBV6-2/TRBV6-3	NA	ASSYSDNPYEQY
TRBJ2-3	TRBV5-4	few	ASSLSLRQGTDTQY
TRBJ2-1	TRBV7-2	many	ASSLALAGGFYNEQF
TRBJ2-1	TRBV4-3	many	ASSQDNQVGLKQF
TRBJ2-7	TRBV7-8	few	ASSNGAGGYHEQY
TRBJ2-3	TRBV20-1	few	SARASGGSDTQY
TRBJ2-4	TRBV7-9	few	ASSEIGLAGGQY
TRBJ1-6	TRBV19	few	ASSIQQGDGSPLH
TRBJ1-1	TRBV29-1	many	SGNRGQGTTEAF
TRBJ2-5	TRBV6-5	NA	ASSYVGSTETQY
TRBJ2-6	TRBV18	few	ASSPNGRASFPASGANVLT
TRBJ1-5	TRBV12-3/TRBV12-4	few	ASSYLRGGNQPQH
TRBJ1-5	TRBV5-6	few	ASSLTTIDRHQPQH
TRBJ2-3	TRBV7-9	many	ASSLGTSGFSDTQY
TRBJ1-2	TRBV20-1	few	SVEGGTNYGYT
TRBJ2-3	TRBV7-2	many	ASSASRVSTDTQY
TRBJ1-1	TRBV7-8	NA	ASSLEGRGFANTEAF
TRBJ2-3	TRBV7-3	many	ASSPGWWEGTDTQY
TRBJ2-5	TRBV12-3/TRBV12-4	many	ASSLFRTGRETQY
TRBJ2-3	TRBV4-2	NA	ASSQAGLAGAGDTQY
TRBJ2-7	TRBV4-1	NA	ASSQEVGSSYEQY
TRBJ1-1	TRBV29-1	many	SVDLHGNTEAF
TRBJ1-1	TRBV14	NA	ASSQNVQAPGAF
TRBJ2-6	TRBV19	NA	ASSISGGANVLT
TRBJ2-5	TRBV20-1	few	SAPGLGETQY
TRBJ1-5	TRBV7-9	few	ASSLGGVDNQPQH
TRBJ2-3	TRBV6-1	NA	ASSLGQGIADTQY
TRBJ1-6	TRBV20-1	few	SASPPRENSPLH